These 24 T cell receptor delta chains were all obtained from the same sample, sequenced in a study of DNA immune sequencing with unique molecular identifiers. A 32-plex genomic DNA assay used primers for all 8 TRDV and 4 TRDJ genes. Adapter PCR followed roughly 3 barcoding PCR cycles that attached a 12-nucleotide UMI. TCRdb re-called the multiplex PCR reads via CATT. The sample has 4,500 to 6,000 delta-chain clones, over 10% seen once. Sequencing was done on a sample of gamma-delta T cells enriched from blood buffy coat, or unenriched PBMCs (not recorded which). The source is a human donor in good health.

Of note for this clone: TCRdb attributes to this sequence the protein of a much larger clone, which differs from the DNA translation at residue 12; a read error is likely, and the protein displayed is translated from the DNA. V usage is TRDV2 and J usage is TRDJ2; D is possibly TRDD3 (6 bases). This CDR3 region has 17 residues. Germline V gives CDR1 GEAIGNYY, CDR2 EKD. V lost 0 bases, J lost 7 bases, and 20 bases lay in between. Here the CDR3 reads CACDTGLGGPEGAQLFF. CDR3 coding DNA: TGTGCCTGTGACACCGGGCTAGGGGGACCCGAGGGAGCACAACTCTTCTTT.

This clone was detected many times. The translation of this DNA and the TCRdb protein of a much larger clone differ at residue 3, probably owing to a read error; the protein shown here is translated from the DNA. V is TRDV2 and J is TRDJ1; 11 nucleotides match TRDD3. The CDR3 sequence is 17 residues long. Germline CDR1 reads GEAIGNYY; CDR2 reads EKD. This CDR3 reads CAYDTVGGYAGTDKLIF. DNA for the CDR3: TGTGCCTATGACACCGTTGGGGGATACGCTGGGACCGATAAACTCATCTTT.

A J gene of TRDJ1 was called, though the V gene was not; the table assigns TRDD3, which was not confirmed against the DNA. The CDR3 spans 16 residues. CDR3 in DNA: TGTGCTCTTGGGGAACCCGACCTACTGGGGGATGATAAACTCATCTTT. Translating it yields CALGEPDLLGDDKLIF.

The J gene is TRDJ1, while no V gene call was made; TRDD3, the table's D call, lacks a check against the DNA. The CDR3 sequence is 20 residues long. The CDR3 DNA follows: TGTGCTCTTGGGGACGAACTTCCGACGCCTGGTTACTGGGGGATACGGACACTCATCTTT. Amino acid sequence: CALGDELPTPGYWGIRTLIF.

For this clone: This DNA's translation and the protein TCRdb lists, from a much larger clone, do not match at residue 12, likely due to a read error; the protein shown is translated from the DNA. The chain is built from TRDV2 and TRDJ3, with a weak D call TRDD3 (5 bases). Germline V lookup: CDR1 GEAIGNYY, CDR2 EKD. This CDR3 region has 19 residues. CDR3 DNA sequence: TGTGCCTGTGACACGGGGGGGCTACGGAGCTCCTCGGACACCCGACAGATGTTTTTC. Protein product: CACDTGGLRSSSDTRQMFF.

V and J are TRDV1 and TRDJ3; D perhaps matches TRDD3 (5 bases). This CDR3 contains 23 residues. From germline, CDR1 is TSWWSYY and CDR2 QGS. V was shortened by 0 bases and J by 1 base, with 25 bases between the two germline ends. The CDR3 bases are TGTGCTCTTGGGGAACTAGGCTACGAGGGATCTCAGACGGGTTCCTGGGACACCCGACAGATGTTTTTC. This codes for CALGELGYEGSQTGSWDTRQMFF.

In this sample, this clone is large (0.1 to 1%). The same CDR3 arises from other DNA sequences in this sample as well. The rearrangement joins TRDV2 to TRDJ1; 11 nucleotides match TRDD3. This CDR3 is 15 amino acids long. V was clipped by 3 bases and J by 3 bases; unmatched bases: 5. CDR1 GEAIGNYY and CDR2 EKD come from the germline V gene. The CDR3 spells CACDPLGDKSDKLIF. DNA of the CDR3: TGTGCCTGTGACCCACTGGGGGATAAATCCGATAAACTCATCTTT.

This clone was counted ten times or more. V is TRDV2 and J is TRDJ1, with TRDD3 as a possible D gene (5 bases). Germline CDR1 and CDR2: GEAIGNYY and EKD. Trimming removed 0 bases from V and 3 bases from J, with 22 bases in between. This CDR3 has 18 residues. The CDR3 sequence: CACDTLRGGDGAPDKLIF. The CDR3 DNA sequence: TGTGCCTGTGACACCCTTCGCGGGGGTGACGGAGCCCCCGATAAACTCATCTTT.

To note about this clone: TCRdb's listed protein matches a much larger clone and diverges from this DNA's translation at residue 10, likely through a read error; the protein shown comes from the DNA. V gene TRDV2 combines with J gene TRDJ3, with D perhaps TRDD3 (5 bases). V was cut by 1 base and J by 0 bases, with 15 bases left in between. This CDR3 has 19 residues. Looked up from germline, CDR1 is GEAIGNYY and CDR2 is EKD. CDR3 sequence: CACDTGGLRGSWDTRQMFF. The CDR3 nucleotides read TGTGCCTGTGACACGGGGGGGCTACGGGGCTCCTGGGACACCCGACAGATGTTTTTC.

About this clone: A read error is the likely source, as a far larger clone sits one nucleotide away. Other nucleotide sequences from this sample produce the same CDR3. This rearrangement joins TRDV2 to TRDJ3; the D gene is possibly TRDD3 (6 bases). Germline CDR1 and CDR2: GEAIGNYY and EKD. Trimming removed 4 bases from V and 0 bases from J, with 21 bases in between. This CDR3 contains 20 residues. This CDR3 reads CACDPIVLGESSWDTRQMFF. CDR3 DNA: TGTGCCTGTGATCCCATTGTACTGGGTGAAAGCTCCTGGGACACCCGACAGATGTTTTTC.

This clone is deemed medium-sized (0.01 to 0.1%). At the DNA level, this CDR3 is encoded by other sequences in the same sample as well. The CDR3, as DNA: TGTGCCTGTGACCCCCTTGGACTAAATACTGGGGGAGACTACACCGATAAACTCATCTTT. Translation gives CACDPLGLNTGGDYTDKLIF. The rearrangement joins TRDV2 to TRDJ1; 9 bases match TRDD3. The CDR3 loop spans 20 amino acids. Germline V gene data show CDR1 as GEAIGNYY and CDR2 as EKD. V lost 3 bases and J lost 0; bases outside the gene matches: 19.

About this clone itself: A read error likely explains this, since a far larger clone differs by one base. Other DNA variants within this sample encode the same CDR3. The V gene is TRDV2, the J gene TRDJ3, with TRDD3 as a possible D gene (5 bases). The CDR3 totals 19 residues. CDR1 GEAIGNYY and CDR2 EKD come from the germline V gene. CDR3: CACDTGGLRSSWDTRQMFF. The CDR3 DNA is TGTGCCTGTGACACGGGGGGGCTACGGAGCTCCTGGGACACTCGACAGATGTTTTTC.

This clone was seen many times. The rearrangement uses TRDV1 and TRDJ1; 8 nucleotides align to TRDD3. There are 26 residues in the CDR3. In germline, CDR1 is TSWWSYY, CDR2 QGS. V trimming: 0 bases; J trimming: 0 bases; junction bases outside the gene matches: 33. The DNA of the CDR3 is TGTGCTCTTGGGGAACTAGGGGAAAATTCCTCGCACGAGTACTGGGGGGCCCTCTTGAACACCGATAAACTCATCTTT. Its protein is CALGELGENSSHEYWGALLNTDKLIF.

There are many counts of this clone. TCRdb attributes to this sequence the protein of a much larger clone, which differs from the DNA translation at residue 9; a read error is likely, and the protein displayed is translated from the DNA. CDR3 region: CACAQLGDMDDKLIF. The CDR3 nucleotides are TGTGCCTGTGCCCAACTGGGGGATATGGACGATAAACTCATCTTT. The V call is TRDV2, the J call TRDJ1; 11 nucleotides match TRDD3. The CDR3 consists of 15 residues. Germline values: CDR1 GEAIGNYY, CDR2 EKD. The V segment lost 5 bases and the J segment 4 bases; nucleotides outside the gene matches: 8.

This clone qualifies as medium-sized. This chain links TRDV2 with TRDJ3, with a possible D match to TRDD3 (5 bases). Germline-derived CDR1 and CDR2 are GEAIGNYY and EKD. The CDR3 covers 18 residues. V was shortened by 1 base and J by 1 base, with 13 bases between the two germline ends. The CDR3 spells CACDTDSSLSWDTRQMFF. Written as DNA, the CDR3 is TGTGCCTGTGACACGGATAGCTCTCTTTCCTGGGACACCCGACAGATGTTTTTC.

A few counts support this clone. TCRdb shows a much larger clone's protein in place of this DNA's translation, and the two differ at residue 10, likely through a read error; the protein shown is translated from the DNA. Other DNA sequences in the same sample also yield this CDR3. This chain joins TRDV2 and TRDJ1, with 12 bases identical to TRDD3. V dropped 2 bases and J dropped 3; count of bases not matched to a gene: 6. The CDR3 length is 16 residues. CDR1 is GEAIGNYY and CDR2 is EKD in the germline V gene. The CDR3 nucleotides read TGTGCCTGTGACAAGCTGGGGGATACGCATGCCGATAAACTCATCTTT. This gives the protein CACDKLGDTHADKLIF.

In this sample, this clone turned up a few times. Only one base separates this from a far larger clonotype, so it likely reflects a read error. Additional DNA sequences in this sample encode the identical CDR3. J is TRDJ1 and V is TRDV2, with 8 positions matching TRDD3. This CDR3 is built from 20 residues. Germline V gene lookup returns CDR1 GEAIGNYY and CDR2 EKD. CDR3 bases: TGTGCTTGTGACACCCTGAGGGTTTCTGGGGGACACGAGTACACCGATAAACTCATCTTT. This gives the protein CACDTLRVSGGHEYTDKLIF.

The V gene was left uncalled, and the J gene is TRDJ1; whether TRDD3, the table's D call, matches the DNA was not checked. CDR3 length: 20 amino acids. The CDR3 sequence: CALGERRSDYWGIRADKLIF. CDR3 DNA sequence: TGTGCTCTTGGGGAACGACGATCAGACTACTGGGGGATAAGGGCCGATAAACTCATCTTT.

This clone has only a few counts. Since a far larger clone is one base different, this is likely a read error. The identical CDR3 is also encoded by other nucleotide sequences in the sample. J is TRDJ3 and V is TRDV2, with a tentative D call TRDD3 (5 bases). The CDR3 is 19 residues long. Germline V lookup: CDR1 GEAIGNYY, CDR2 EKD. CDR3: CACDQIKEEPSWDTRQMFF. For the CDR3, the DNA is TGTGCCTGTGACCAAATCAAGGAGGAGCCCTCCTGGGACACCCGTCAGATGTTTTTC.

This clone showed up many times. The chain combines TRDV3 with TRDJ1, with 9 bases that match TRDD3. After removal of 0 bases from V and 7 bases from J, the junction contained 12 bases not matched to a gene. In germline, CDR1 is TVYSNPD, CDR2 GDNSRS (reference sequence). The CDR3 extends over 15 amino acids. The CDR3 DNA reads as TGTGCCTTTAGCCCCCGTCGGGGGATACAGGGTAAACTCATCTTT. Protein: CAFSPRRGIQGKLIF.

There are a few counts of this clone. The protein that TCRdb holds for this DNA derives from a much larger clone and differs from the translated DNA at residue 13, which likely indicates a read error; the protein shown here is translated from the DNA. This chain connects TRDV2 to TRDJ1; 11 bases fit TRDD3. The CDR3 extends over 17 amino acids. Germline V lookup: CDR1 GEAIGNYY, CDR2 EKD. This CDR3 reads CACDTVGGYASTVKLIF. In DNA, the CDR3 is TGTGCCTGTGACACCGTTGGGGGATACGCCTCCACCGTTAAACTCATCTTT.

On this clone itself: This likely traces to a read error, being one base from a far larger clone. This CDR3 is also generated by other DNA sequences in the sample. V and J are TRDV2 and TRDJ3, with 9 bases matching TRDD3. From germline, CDR1 is GEAIGNYY and CDR2 EKD. This CDR3 region has 20 residues. In DNA, the CDR3 is TGTGCCTGTGATCCCATTGTACTGGGGGAAAGCTCCTGGGATACCCGACAGATGTTTTTC. Translating gives CACDPIVLGESSWDTRQMFF.

The sample holds a few counts of this clone. The chain carries TRDV1 and TRDJ1, with 11 bases identical to TRDD3. The CDR3 length is 21 residues. The ends lost 0 bases at V and 3 bases at J; junction bases unmatched: 18. Germline V gene data show CDR1 as TSWWSYY and CDR2 as QGS. The DNA for the CDR3 is TGTGCTCTTGGGGAACTATCGGTAGTACTCTGGGGGATACCGGGGGCCGATAAACTCATCTTT. Translated: CALGELSVVLWGIPGADKLIF.

This clone showed up just a few times. It is likely a read error: a sequence one base away is far more abundant. This CDR3 is also generated by other DNA sequences in the sample. V usage is TRDV3 and J usage is TRDJ1; TRDD3 matches at 9 bases. Unmatched junction bases numbered 18, after V lost 5 bases and J lost 5 bases. The CDR3 runs 16 residues. Germline V CDR1 and CDR2: TVYSNPD, GDNSRS (reference sequence). The CDR3 loop reads CALPRTGGDTTDKLIF. DNA of the CDR3: TGTGCCCTCCCCAGAACTGGGGGAGATACCACGGATAAACTCATCTTT.